This passage covers 22 T cell receptor beta chains from one sample sequenced in a study of T cells in Graves' hyperthyroidism and ophthalmopathy. Researchers amplified the TCR beta CDR3 regions from RNA transcripts. Primed by the HTBI set, a first-round RT-PCR was run on the TCR CDR3. TCRdb recomputed calls from the multiplex PCR reads with MiXCR, one row per CDR3 protein. The sample contains around 250,000 distinct CDR3 sequences, less than 20% of which appear only once. Input material: blood. Receptor source: a woman aged 18-29 years with Graves' ophthalmopathy.

This clonotype has ten or more counts. The chain has TRBV7-9 and TRBJ2-7; 7 bases are shared with TRBD1. The CDR3 has 13 amino acids. V dropped 5 bases and J dropped 3; count of bases not matched to a gene: 4. The germline CDR1 and CDR2 sequences are SEHNR and FQNEAQ (reference sequence). This chain's CDR3 is CASSKTGLYEQYF. CDR3 coding DNA: TGTGCCAGCAGCAAGACAGGGCTCTACGAGCAGTACTTC. The whole variable domain, remainder taken from reference TRBV7-9 and TRBJ2-7, is DTGVSQNPRHKITKRGQNVTFRCDPISEHNRLYWYRQTLGQGPEFLTYFQNEAQLEKSRLLSDRFSAERPKGSFSTLEIQRTEQGDSAMYLCASSKTGLYEQYFGPGTRLTVT.

This clonotype was detected only a few times. The chain employs TRBV4-2 and TRBJ2-1; D unresolved. Trimming took 1 base from V and 3 from J, leaving 10 bases between them. The CDR3 contains 15 residues. Germline CDR1 and CDR2: LGHNA and YNFKEQ. CDR3 sequence (DNA): TGTGCCAGCAGCCAAGTACCTACCGGCTACAATGAGCAGTTCTTC. This encodes CASSQVPTGYNEQFF.

This clonotype came up many times. This chain uses TRBV12-3 or TRBV12-4 with TRBJ2-7; tentative D call: TRBD2 (5 bases). The V end was cut by 6 bases, the J end by 2 bases, with 14 bases between. The CDR3 extends over 14 amino acids. DNA for the CDR3: TGTGCCAGCAGCCGAACGGACGGGACCTACGAGCAGTACTTC. This translates into CASSRTDGTYEQYF.

There are many counts of this clonotype. J is TRBJ2-1 and V is TRBV5-1; 15 nucleotides line up with TRBD2. The CDR3 consists of 15 residues. V dropped 2 bases and J dropped 8; count of bases not matched to a gene: 2. The germline gives CDR1 SGHRS, CDR2 YFSETQ. CDR3 nucleotide sequence: TGCGCCAGCAGCTTTCGGACTAGCGGGGGGGATGAGCAGTTCTTC. The encoded protein is CASSFRTSGGDEQFF.

This clonotype was recorded many times. The CDR3 region has the DNA TGTGCCAGCAGTAGAATAGCGGGAGGGTCCTACAATGAGCAGTTCTTC. Amino acid sequence: CASSRIAGGSYNEQFF. V and J are TRBV6-1 and TRBJ2-1; 11 nucleotides agree with TRBD2. Germline values: CDR1 MNHNS, CDR2 SASEGT. The CDR3 consists of 16 residues. V shed 5 bases, J shed 1 base, and the junction held 4 bases outside the gene matches.

The chain carries TRBV25-1 and TRBJ1-1, with D perhaps TRBD1 (5 bases). The germline V gene has CDR1 MGHDK and CDR2 SYGVNS. The CDR3 covers 18 residues. The V end lost 4 bases, the J end lost 1 base, and 22 bases lay between the germline ends. In DNA form, the CDR3 reads TGTGCCAGCAGTGTCTCCGAAGGTGACAGACCCACGAACACTGAAGCTTTCTTT. Translated, it gives CASSVSEGDRPTNTEAFF.

This clonotype was seen a handful of times. The rearrangement joins TRBV3-1 to TRBJ1-6; D not certain. CDR3 length: 12 amino acids. Looked up from germline, CDR1 is LGHDT and CDR2 is YNNKEL (reference sequence). V was pared by 8 bases and J by 6 bases, with 8 bases between. The CDR3 sequence is CASGRANSPLHF. CDR3 bases: TGTGCCAGCGGTAGGGCTAATTCACCCCTCCACTTT.

Only a few counts were recorded for this clonotype. This chain uses TRBV4-2 with TRBJ2-3; 12 bases fit TRBD2. With 3 bases clipped from V and 3 bases from J, the junction kept 10 bases outside the gene matches. The CDR3 consists of 18 residues. Per germline, CDR1 LGHNA and CDR2 YNFKEQ. The CDR3 nucleotides read TGTGCCAGCAGCCAGGCTGTGCTAGCGGGGGGGGGGACAGATACGCAGTATTTT. Translation: CASSQAVLAGGGTDTQYF.

This clonotype was seen many times. The CDR3 DNA follows: TGTGCCAGCAAACGAATCACCTCTGGGGCCAACGTCCTGACTTTC. Translation: CASKRITSGANVLTF. This chain uses TRBV28 with TRBJ2-6; D remains unclear. Germline loops: CDR1 MDHEN, CDR2 SYDVKM. The V gene lost 7 bases and the J gene lost 0 bases, with 10 bases spanning the gap. The CDR3 length is 15 residues. Looking up the rest from reference TRBV28 and TRBJ2-6 gives the full variable domain: DVKVTQSSRYLVKRTGEKVFLECVQDMDHENMFWYRQDPGLGLRLIYFSYDVKMKEKGDIPEGYSVSREKKERFSLILESASTNQTSMYLCASKRITSGANVLTFGAGSRLTVL.

This clonotype was detected many times. V is TRBV28 and J is TRBJ1-6; D may be TRBD1 (6 bases). V lost 5 bases and J 8 bases, leaving 19 bases between the germline ends. This CDR3 is built from 16 residues. Germline CDR1 is MDHEN and CDR2 is SYDVKM. The CDR3: CASSPKRLYRDSPLHF. The CDR3 coding sequence is TGTGCCAGCAGTCCCAAGCGCTTGTACAGGGATTCACCCCTCCACTTT.

This clonotype was detected ten times or more. This chain connects TRBV4-1 to TRBJ2-2; D is unresolved. The V end was cut by 0 bases, the J end by 7 bases, with 9 bases between. The CDR3 totals 14 residues. Germline values: CDR1 MGHRA, CDR2 YSYEKL. The CDR3 is CASSQDKVGGELFF. CDR3 nucleotides: TGCGCCAGCAGCCAAGATAAGGTCGGCGGGGAGCTGTTTTTT.

At least ten counts were recorded for this clonotype. The chain joins TRBV7-8 to TRBJ1-2; maybe TRBD1 (5 bases). Germline loops: CDR1 SGHVS, CDR2 FQNEAQ. The CDR3 length is 19 residues. V was pared by 2 bases and J by 1 base, with 23 bases between. The CDR3 nucleotides read TGTGCCAGCAGCTTAATTTCGTTCGGCGGGACGGATAATAACTATGGCTACACCTTC. It specifies CASSLISFGGTDNNYGYTF.

This clonotype was detected many times. The rearrangement joins TRBV20-1 to TRBJ1-4, with 7 bases aligning to TRBD1. The trim removed 2 bases at V and 5 bases at J, leaving 5 bases unmatched. Germline V lookup: CDR1 DFQATT, CDR2 SNEGSKA (reference sequence). CDR3 length: 14 amino acids. The CDR3 protein is CSARSGQLNEKLFF. The CDR3 nucleotides read TGCAGTGCTAGATCGGGACAGCTAAATGAAAAACTGTTTTTT.

The V and J genes are TRBV7-9 and TRBJ1-4; 8 bases fit TRBD1. The length of the CDR3 is 16 residues. Per the germline V gene, CDR1 is SEHNR and CDR2 is FQNEAQ (reference sequence). The J segment lost 6 bases and the V segment lost 1 base, leaving 7 bases of the junction unmatched. CDR3 in DNA: TGTGCCAGCAGCTTAGGTACAGGGGGAGGCTATGAAAAACTGTTTTTT. It codes for CASSLGTGGGYEKLFF.

This clonotype was picked up many times. The CDR3 DNA sequence: TGCAGTGCTAGTTCAACTGGACTAGTCAACAATGAGCAGTTCTTC. It yields the protein CSASSTGLVNNEQFF. The chain links TRBV20-1 to TRBJ2-1; 7 bases align to TRBD2. Trimming took 3 bases from V and 5 from J; bases not matched to a gene: 10. Per germline, CDR1 DFQATT and CDR2 SNEGSKA (reference sequence). CDR3 length equals 15 residues.

The chain uses TRBV4-1 and TRBJ2-5; TRBD2 matches at 14 bases. After removal of 1 base from V and 4 bases from J, the junction contained 8 bases not matched to a gene. The length of the CDR3 is 18 residues. Looked up from germline, CDR1 is MGHRA and CDR2 is YSYEKL. The CDR3, as DNA: TGCGCCAGCAGCCAAGGTCCCGGGACTAGCGGGAGAAGAGAGACCCAGTACTTC. It specifies CASSQGPGTSGRRETQYF.

The table lists this clonotype with many counts. V and J are TRBV9 and TRBJ2-1, with a weak D call TRBD2 (6 bases). This CDR3 region has 16 residues. The germline V gene encodes CDR1 SGDLS and CDR2 YYNGEE. The V gene lost 3 bases and the J gene lost 7 bases, with 20 bases spanning the gap. CDR3: CASSGGVGSRGNEQFF. CDR3 in DNA: TGTGCCAGCAGCGGGGGGGTGGGATCACGGGGGAATGAGCAGTTCTTC.

This clonotype was found many times. The CDR3 is CATSGQPGLAYNEQFF. The CDR3 region has the DNA TGTGCCACCAGCGGTCAACCGGGACTAGCGTACAATGAGCAGTTCTTC. The chain combines TRBV15 with TRBJ2-1; TRBD2 matches at 10 bases. The J segment lost 4 bases and the V segment lost 5 bases, leaving 8 bases of the junction unmatched. CDR1 is LNHNV, CDR2 YYDKDF, per germline (reference sequence). This CDR3 is 16 amino acids long.

V usage is TRBV28 and J usage is TRBJ2-1, with 9 nucleotides matching TRBD1. Germline V gene sequence: CDR1 MDHEN, CDR2 SYDVKM. The CDR3 sequence is 14 residues long. The V segment lost 4 bases and the J segment 8 bases; nucleotides outside the gene matches: 6. The CDR3 coding sequence is TGTGCCAGCAGTTGGGGGACAGGGTACCATGAGCAGTTCTTC. Its protein product is CASSWGTGYHEQFF.

This clonotype has at least ten counts. The chain employs TRBV30 and TRBJ1-1, with a tentative D call TRBD1 (6 bases). Germline V gives CDR1 GTSNPN, CDR2 SVGIG (reference sequence). Trimming removed 2 bases from V and 1 base from J, with 8 bases in between. The CDR3 consists of 13 residues. The CDR3 reads CAWSQQGNTEAFF. The CDR3 nucleotides read TGTGCCTGGAGTCAACAGGGGAACACTGAAGCTTTCTTT.

The J gene is TRBJ1-1, the V gene TRBV12-3 or TRBV12-4; no reliable D call. The CDR3 has 14 residues. Trimming stripped 5 bases from V and 0 bases from J, with 10 bases between. The DNA for the CDR3 is TGTGCCAGCAGTGCCCAACAGATGAACACTGAAGCTTTCTTT. This encodes CASSAQQMNTEAFF.

This clonotype was detected ten times or more. Written as DNA, the CDR3 is TGTGCCAGCAGTTATTGGAACAGGGAAAACACTGAAGCTTTCTTT. Translating it yields CASSYWNRENTEAFF. The chain carries TRBV6-1 and TRBJ1-1; D is possibly TRBD1 (6 bases). Germline V gene lookup returns CDR1 MNHNS and CDR2 SASEGT. The CDR3 runs 15 residues. The V gene lost 5 bases and the J gene lost 2 bases, with 15 bases spanning the gap.